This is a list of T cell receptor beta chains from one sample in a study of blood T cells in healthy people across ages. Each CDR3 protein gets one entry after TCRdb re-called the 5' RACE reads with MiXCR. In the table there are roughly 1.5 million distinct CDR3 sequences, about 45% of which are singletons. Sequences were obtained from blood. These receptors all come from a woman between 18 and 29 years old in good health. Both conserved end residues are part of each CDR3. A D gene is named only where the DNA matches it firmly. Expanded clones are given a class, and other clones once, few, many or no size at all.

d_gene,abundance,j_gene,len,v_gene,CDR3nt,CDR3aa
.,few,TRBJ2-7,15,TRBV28,TGTGCCAGCAGTTTAAGGGGTTCTCGGTCTCACGAGCAGTACTTC,CASSLRGSRSHEQYF
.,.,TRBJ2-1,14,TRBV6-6,TGTGCCAGCAGACAACAGGGCGCCGGGTACGAGCAGTTCTTC,CASRQQGAGYEQFF
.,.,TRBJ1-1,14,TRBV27,TGTGCCAGCAGCCCAGGGAGTATCACCCCTGAAGCTTTCTTT,CASSPGSITPEAFF
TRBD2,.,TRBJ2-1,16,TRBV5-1,TGCGCCAGCAGCTTGGCGGTTAGCGGGGGATACAATGAGCAGTTCTTC,CASSLAVSGGYNEQFF
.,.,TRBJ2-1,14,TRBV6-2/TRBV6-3,TGTGCCAGCAAAATCATGGGGTTCGACAATGAGCAGTTCTTC,CASKIMGFDNEQFF
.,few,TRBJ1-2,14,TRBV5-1,TGCGCCAGCAGCTTGGAGGCAGGGAAGTATGGCTACACCTTC,CASSLEAGKYGYTF
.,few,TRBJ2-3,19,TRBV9,TGTGCCAGCAGCTCACCGCGTTTCGGGAGCGGTCGTAGCACAGATACGCAGTATTTT,CASSSPRFGSGRSTDTQYF
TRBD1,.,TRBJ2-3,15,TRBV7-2,TGTGCCAGCAGCTTGGACAGGGGGTGGACAGATACGCAGTATTTT,CASSLDRGWTDTQYF
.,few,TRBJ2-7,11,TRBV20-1,TGCAGTGCTCCCACAGGGTACGAGCAGTACTTC,CSAPTGYEQYF
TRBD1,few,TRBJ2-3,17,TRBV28,TGTGCCAGCAGTTTGAATTCTTGGACAGGGAGCACAGATACGCAGTATTTT,CASSLNSWTGSTDTQYF